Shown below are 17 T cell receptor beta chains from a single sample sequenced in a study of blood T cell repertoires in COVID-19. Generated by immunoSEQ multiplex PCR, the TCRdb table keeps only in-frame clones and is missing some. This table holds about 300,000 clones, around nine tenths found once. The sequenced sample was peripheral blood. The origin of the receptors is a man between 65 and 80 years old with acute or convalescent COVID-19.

This chain's CDR3 is CASRDTEQGGVYSNQPQHF. In DNA form, the CDR3 reads TGTGCCAGTAGGGACACGGAGCAGGGGGGTGTCTATAGCAATCAGCCCCAGCATTTT. This chain links TRBV19 with TRBJ1-5; 7 bases fit TRBD1. The ends lost 6 bases at V and 0 bases at J; junction bases unmatched: 17. The CDR3 length is 19 residues. Germline loops: CDR1 LNHDA, CDR2 SQIVND (reference sequence).

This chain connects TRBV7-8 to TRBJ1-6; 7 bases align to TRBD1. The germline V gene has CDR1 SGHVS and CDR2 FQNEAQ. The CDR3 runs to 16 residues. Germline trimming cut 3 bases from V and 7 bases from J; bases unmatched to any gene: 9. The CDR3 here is CASSFRDRVRNSPLHF. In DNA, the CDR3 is TGTGCCAGCAGCTTCCGAGACAGGGTGCGGAATTCACCCCTCCACTTT.

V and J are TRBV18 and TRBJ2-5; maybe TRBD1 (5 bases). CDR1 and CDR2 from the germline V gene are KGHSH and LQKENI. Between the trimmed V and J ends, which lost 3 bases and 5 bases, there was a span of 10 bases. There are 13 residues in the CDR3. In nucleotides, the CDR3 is TGTGCCAGCTCACCGACAGAGTCCGAGACCCAGTACTTC. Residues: CASSPTESETQYF.

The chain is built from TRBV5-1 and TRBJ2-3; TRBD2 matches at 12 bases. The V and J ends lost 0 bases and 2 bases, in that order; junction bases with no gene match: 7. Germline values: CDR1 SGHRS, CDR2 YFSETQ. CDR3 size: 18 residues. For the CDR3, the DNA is TGCGCCAGCAGCTTGGTTACTTGGACTAGCGGGGCCACAGATACGCAGTATTTT. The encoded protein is CASSLVTWTSGATDTQYF.

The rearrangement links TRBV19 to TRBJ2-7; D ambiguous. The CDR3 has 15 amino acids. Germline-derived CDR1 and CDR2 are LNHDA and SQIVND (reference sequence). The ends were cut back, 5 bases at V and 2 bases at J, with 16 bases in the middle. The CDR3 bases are TGTGCCAGTAGTCGATTCGGCGGAGAAACCTACGAGCAGTACTTC. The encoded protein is CASSRFGGETYEQYF. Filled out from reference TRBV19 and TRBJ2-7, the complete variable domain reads DGGITQSPKYLFRKEGQNVTLSCEQNLNHDAMYWYRQDPGQGLRLIYYSQIVNDFQKGDIAEGYSVSREKKESFPLTVTSAQKNPTAFYLCASSRFGGETYEQYFGPGTRLTVT.

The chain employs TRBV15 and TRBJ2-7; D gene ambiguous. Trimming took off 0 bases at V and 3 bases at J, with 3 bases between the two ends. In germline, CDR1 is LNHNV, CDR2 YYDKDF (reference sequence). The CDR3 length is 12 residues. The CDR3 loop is CATSRDGYEQYF. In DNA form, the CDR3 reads TGTGCCACCAGCAGAGACGGCTACGAGCAGTACTTC.

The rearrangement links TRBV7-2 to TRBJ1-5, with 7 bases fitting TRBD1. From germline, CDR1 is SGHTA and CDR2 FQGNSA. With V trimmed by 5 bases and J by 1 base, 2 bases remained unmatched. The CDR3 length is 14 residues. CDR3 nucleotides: TGTGCCAGCAGCATGACAGGGAGCAATCAGCCCCAGCATTTT. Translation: CASSMTGSNQPQHF.

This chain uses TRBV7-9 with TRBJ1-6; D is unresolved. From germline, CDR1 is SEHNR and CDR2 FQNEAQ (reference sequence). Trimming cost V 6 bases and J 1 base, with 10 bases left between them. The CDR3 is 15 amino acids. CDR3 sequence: CASSFGESYNSPLHF. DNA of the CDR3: TGTGCCAGCAGTTTCGGGGAATCCTATAATTCACCCCTCCACTTT.

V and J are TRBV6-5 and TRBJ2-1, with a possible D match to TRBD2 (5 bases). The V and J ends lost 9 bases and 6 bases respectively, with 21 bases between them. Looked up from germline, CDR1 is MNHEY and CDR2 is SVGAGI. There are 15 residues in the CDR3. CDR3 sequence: CASCPFERNTNEQFF. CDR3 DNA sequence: TGTGCCAGTTGTCCCTTCGAGCGGAATACCAATGAGCAGTTCTTC.

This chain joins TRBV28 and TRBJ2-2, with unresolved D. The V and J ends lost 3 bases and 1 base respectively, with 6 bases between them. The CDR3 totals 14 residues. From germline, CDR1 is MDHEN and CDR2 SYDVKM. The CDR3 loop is CASSLFRNTGELFF. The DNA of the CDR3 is TGTGCCAGCAGTTTGTTTAGGAACACCGGGGAGCTGTTTTTT.

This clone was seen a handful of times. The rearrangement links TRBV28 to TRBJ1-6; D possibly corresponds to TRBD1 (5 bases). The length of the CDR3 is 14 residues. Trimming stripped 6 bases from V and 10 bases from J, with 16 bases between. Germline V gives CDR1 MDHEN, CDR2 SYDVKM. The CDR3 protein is CASSPGQRGSPLHF. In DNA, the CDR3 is TGTGCCAGCAGCCCCGGGCAAAGGGGCTCACCCCTCCACTTT.

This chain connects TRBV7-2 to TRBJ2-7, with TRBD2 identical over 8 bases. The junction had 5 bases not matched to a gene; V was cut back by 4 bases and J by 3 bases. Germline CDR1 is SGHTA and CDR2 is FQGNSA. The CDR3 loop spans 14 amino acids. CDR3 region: CASSSTGTSYEQYF. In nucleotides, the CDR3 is TGTGCCAGCAGCTCGACTGGGACTAGCTACGAGCAGTACTTC.

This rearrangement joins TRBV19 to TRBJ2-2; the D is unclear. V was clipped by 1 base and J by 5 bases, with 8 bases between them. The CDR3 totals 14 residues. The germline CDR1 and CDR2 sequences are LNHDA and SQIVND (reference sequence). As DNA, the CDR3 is TGTGCCAGTAGTATAGCCCCCATTACCGGGGAGCTGTTTTTT. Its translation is CASSIAPITGELFF. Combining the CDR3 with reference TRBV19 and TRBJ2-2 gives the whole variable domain DGGITQSPKYLFRKEGQNVTLSCEQNLNHDAMYWYRQDPGQGLRLIYYSQIVNDFQKGDIAEGYSVSREKKESFPLTVTSAQKNPTAFYLCASSIAPITGELFFGEGSRLTVL.

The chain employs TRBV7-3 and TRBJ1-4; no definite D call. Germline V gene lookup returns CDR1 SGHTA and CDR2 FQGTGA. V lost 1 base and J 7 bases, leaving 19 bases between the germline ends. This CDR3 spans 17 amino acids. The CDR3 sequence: CASSLKWQSGYGEKLFF. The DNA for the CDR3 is TGTGCCAGCAGCTTAAAATGGCAGAGCGGGTACGGTGAAAAACTGTTTTTT. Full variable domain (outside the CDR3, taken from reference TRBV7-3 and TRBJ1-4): GAGVSQTPSNKVTEKGKYVELRCDPISGHTALYWYRQSLGQGPEFLIYFQGTGAADDSGLPNDRFFAVRPEGSVSTLKIQRTERGDSAVYLCASSLKWQSGYGEKLFFGSGTQLSVL.

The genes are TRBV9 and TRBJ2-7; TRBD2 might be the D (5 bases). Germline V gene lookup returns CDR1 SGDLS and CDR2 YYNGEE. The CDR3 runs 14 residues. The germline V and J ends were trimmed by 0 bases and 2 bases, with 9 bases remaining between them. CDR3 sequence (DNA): TGTGCCAGCAGCGTAGACGGGAACCCCTACGAGCAGTACTTC. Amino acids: CASSVDGNPYEQYF. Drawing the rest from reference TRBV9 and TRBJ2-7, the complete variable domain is DSGVTQTPKHLITATGQRVTLRCSPRSGDLSVYWYQQSLDQGLQFLIQYYNGEERAKGNILERFSAQQFPDLHSELNLSSLELGDSALYFCASSVDGNPYEQYFGPGTRLTVT.

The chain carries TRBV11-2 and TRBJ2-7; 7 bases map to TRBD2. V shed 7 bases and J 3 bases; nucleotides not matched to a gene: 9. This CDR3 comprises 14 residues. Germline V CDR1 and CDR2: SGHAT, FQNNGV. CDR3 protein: CASTDSGGSYEQYF. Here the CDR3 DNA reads TGTGCCAGCACCGACTCGGGCGGGAGCTACGAGCAGTACTTC.

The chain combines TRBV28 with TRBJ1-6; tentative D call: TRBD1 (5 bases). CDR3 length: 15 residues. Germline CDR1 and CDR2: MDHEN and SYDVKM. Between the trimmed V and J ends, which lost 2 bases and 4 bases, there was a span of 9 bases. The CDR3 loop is CASSLVTVYNSPLHF. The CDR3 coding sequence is TGTGCCAGCAGTTTAGTGACAGTTTATAATTCACCCCTCCACTTT. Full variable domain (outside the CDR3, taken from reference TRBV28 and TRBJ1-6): DVKVTQSSRYLVKRTGEKVFLECVQDMDHENMFWYRQDPGLGLRLIYFSYDVKMKEKGDIPEGYSVSREKKERFSLILESASTNQTSMYLCASSLVTVYNSPLHFGNGTRLTVT.